This T cell receptor beta chain was identified in a study of blood T cells in healthy people across ages. Germline loops: CDR1 LNHNV, CDR2 YYDKDF (reference sequence). This CDR3 comprises 17 residues. The second PCR ran roughly 7 to 12 cycles with a sample-barcoded 5' primer and J-beta primers. Through a template-switch adaptor with 12 random nucleotides, each cDNA molecule received a tag. TCRdb passed the 5' RACE reads through MiXCR, listing each CDR3 protein once. The data contain some 730,000 distinct CDR3 sequences, 22% of them singletons. As regards this clonotype: The junction departs from germline at one end; a sequencing error may be responsible.

Specimen: blood. The rearrangement links TRBV15 to TRBJ1-3; a possible D gene is TRBD1 (5 bases). This clonotype was obtained from a man between 65 and 85 years old in good health. The CDR3 reads CATNRDGPRVAGNTIYF. As DNA, the CDR3 is TGTGCCACCAACAGAGATGGTCCCAGGGTCGCTGGAAACACCATATATTTT.